A single sample gave rise to the 14 T cell receptor beta chains below, sequenced in a study of Graves' ophthalmopathy and Graves' hyperthyroidism. Amplification of TCR beta CDR3 regions used RNA transcripts. HTBI-primed first-round RT-PCR preceded second-round multiplex PCR. One entry per CDR3 protein results from TCRdb running MiXCR on the multiplex PCR reads. The sample consists of hundreds of thousands of distinct CDR3 sequences, around 21% of them appearing once. Specimen: peripheral blood. These receptors came from a woman aged 18-29 years with stable Graves' hyperthyroidism.

This clonotype was seen ten or more times. This chain uses TRBV11-2 with TRBJ2-7, with D perhaps TRBD2 (5 bases). Germline CDR1 and CDR2: SGHAT and FQNNGV. The CDR3 runs 16 residues. V was clipped by 1 base and J by 0 bases, with 13 bases between them. The CDR3 DNA is TGTGCCAGCAGCTTAGTTGGCGGGTCGAGCTCCTACGAGCAGTACTTC. Translation: CASSLVGGSSSYEQYF.

This clonotype was counted ten times or more. The chain is built from TRBV19 and TRBJ2-5, with D possibly being TRBD1 (7 bases). The V and J ends lost 9 bases and 5 bases respectively, with 16 bases between them. Germline V CDR1 and CDR2: LNHDA, SQIVND (reference sequence). This CDR3 is 13 amino acids long. CDR3: CASTGARGETQYF. As DNA, the CDR3 is TGTGCCAGCACGGGGGCCAGGGGGGAGACCCAGTACTTC.

The genes are TRBV27 and TRBJ2-7; the D call may be TRBD1 or TRBD2 (5 bases each). The CDR3 sequence is 17 residues long. Germline V gives CDR1 MNHEY, CDR2 SMNVEV (reference sequence). V was clipped by 4 bases and J by 3 bases, with 22 bases between them. The CDR3 region has the DNA TGTGCCAGCAGTTCCGCCCCGGGACCGATGGACGTCTACGAGCAGTACTTC. Its translation: CASSSAPGPMDVYEQYF.

The chain uses TRBV6-1 and TRBJ2-5; D is unresolved. The length of the CDR3 is 11 residues. Germline-derived CDR1 and CDR2 are MNHNS and SASEGT. The V end lost 7 bases, the J end lost 7 bases, and 10 bases lay between the germline ends. The CDR3 coding sequence is TGTGCCAGCACCCAAAGTACGACCCAGTACTTC. Its protein product is CASTQSTTQYF.

This clonotype was counted many times. This chain links TRBV10-2 with TRBJ2-7; TRBD2 matches at 8 bases. The junction had 4 bases not matched to a gene; V was cut back by 6 bases and J by 3 bases. From germline, CDR1 is WSHSY and CDR2 SAAADI. This CDR3 spans 13 amino acids. The CDR3 is CASSGGAFYEQYF. CDR3 sequence (DNA): TGCGCCAGCAGCGGGGGGGCCTTCTACGAGCAGTACTTC.

This clonotype was observed many times. The chain is built from TRBV29-1 and TRBJ2-7; D remains ambiguous. The CDR3 length is 11 residues. Trimming left V 4 bases short and J 4 bases short, with 8 bases between. Germline V gene data show CDR1 as SQVTM and CDR2 as ANQGSEA. In DNA form, the CDR3 reads TGCAGCGTTGCCTCTACTTACGAGCAGTACTTC. This sequence encodes CSVASTYEQYF.

Only one count was recorded for this clonotype. The chain uses TRBV28 and TRBJ2-7; TRBD1 agrees at 9 bases. The J segment lost 2 bases and the V segment lost 3 bases, leaving 8 bases of the junction unmatched. In germline, CDR1 is MDHEN, CDR2 SYDVKM. There are 16 residues in the CDR3. CDR3 residues: CASSLTGTGFTYEQYF. CDR3 coding DNA: TGTGCCAGCAGTTTGACCGGGACAGGGTTTACCTACGAGCAGTACTTC.

This clonotype has a count of ten or more. The gene calls are TRBV6-2 or TRBV6-3 and TRBJ1-5; maybe TRBD1 (6 bases). The length of the CDR3 is 15 residues. Germline CDR1 MNHEY, CDR2 SVGEGT. V lost 6 bases and J lost 7, with 19 bases in between. The CDR3 DNA is TGTGCCAGCAGGTCCCACATCAGGGGTTACCAGCCCCAGCATTTT. Translating it yields CASRSHIRGYQPQHF.

There are many counts of this clonotype. The chain has TRBV27 and TRBJ2-7, with 13 bases fitting TRBD2. Germline V CDR1 and CDR2: MNHEY, SMNVEV (reference sequence). V lost 6 bases to trimming and J lost 5 bases; unmatched junction nucleotides: 7. The CDR3 has 15 residues. For the CDR3, the DNA is TGTGCCAGCAGCCTTACTAGCGGGAGGGCCCACGAGCAGTACTTC. Protein: CASSLTSGRAHEQYF.

This clonotype was seen at least ten times. This sequence joins TRBV29-1 and TRBJ1-2, with D tentatively TRBD1 (5 bases). CDR1 and CDR2 from the germline V gene are SQVTM and ANQGSEA. The CDR3 is made up of 13 amino acids. V was clipped by 2 bases and J by 3 bases, with 10 bases between them. The CDR3 sequence: CSVEPGRHYGYTF. For the CDR3, the DNA is TGCAGCGTTGAACCGGGACGGCACTATGGCTACACCTTC.

Only a few counts were recorded for this clonotype. The V gene is TRBV6-2 or TRBV6-3, the J gene TRBJ2-4; the D call may be TRBD1 or TRBD2 (5 bases each). Germline V gene data show CDR1 as MNHEY and CDR2 as SVGEGT. Trimming shortened V by 0 bases and J by 5 bases, and 11 bases separated the two germline ends. CDR3 length equals 15 residues. The CDR3 region is CASSYSGTDENIQYF. The DNA of the CDR3 is TGTGCCAGCAGTTACTCGGGGACGGACGAAAACATTCAGTACTTC.

This clonotype came up many times. The chain uses TRBV19 and TRBJ2-2; the match to TRBD2 covers 13 bases. This CDR3 is 17 amino acids long. Germline V gene lookup returns CDR1 LNHDA and CDR2 SQIVND (reference sequence). The trim removed 7 bases at V and 4 bases at J, leaving 9 bases unmatched. CDR3 sequence (DNA): TGTGCCAGTAATATTGGACTAGCGGGAGCCGCCACCGGGGAGCTGTTTTTT. Protein sequence: CASNIGLAGAATGELFF.

At least ten counts were recorded for this clonotype. A much larger clone differs from this one at a single base, so this may be a read error. V usage is TRBV20-1 and J usage is TRBJ2-7; 8 bases align to TRBD1. From germline, CDR1 is DFQATT and CDR2 SNEGSKA (reference sequence). The CDR3 runs 14 residues. CDR3 protein: CSATMYQGAYERYF. CDR3 coding DNA: TGCAGTGCCACCATGTATCAGGGGGCCTACGAGCGGTACTTC.

This clonotype was picked up many times. The CDR3 sequence is CATGADGYEQYF. The CDR3 bases are TGTGCCACCGGGGCTGATGGCTACGAGCAGTACTTC. The genes are TRBV10-3 and TRBJ2-7, with D perhaps matching TRBD1 or TRBD2 (5 bases each). V lost 10 bases to trimming and J lost 3 bases, with 13 bases between them. Germline V gene sequence: CDR1 ENHRY, CDR2 SYGVKD. This CDR3 has 12 amino acids.